Below, one T cell receptor beta chain is given with its context. This clonotype was detected many times. Its antigen target is currently unknown. A much bigger clone sits one base away, suggesting this may be a read error. The germline V and J ends show losses of 5 bases and 9 bases respectively, and no gene match explains 7 bases of the junction. According to the germline V gene, CDR1 reads SGHTA and CDR2 reads FQGNSA. The CDR3, from cysteine to phenylalanine, totals 14 residues. Here the CDR3 DNA is all that survives: 42 bases in frame from base 1. Graves' hyperthyroidism was defined as stable when no progression to ophthalmopathy occurred over 18 months of follow-up. The hyperthyroidism patients were between 18 and 65 years old and newly diagnosed, with a disease duration of less than 2 months. The study excluded patients with uncontrolled infections, other autoimmune diseases, pregnancy or lactation. Diagnoses relied on clinical symptoms, serum thyroxine and TRAb, thyroid ultrasound and orbital computed tomography. Ficoll-Paque density gradient centrifugation was used to isolate PBMCs from around 10 ml of fresh peripheral blood. Total RNA was extracted with Trizol reagent, and quality was checked on an Agilent 2100 Bioanalyzer.

The sample comes from a study of T cells in Graves' hyperthyroidism and ophthalmopathy (dated by TCRdb to between 2018 and 2021). Regarding the complete study: Peripheral blood samples were taken at the time of initial diagnosis, prior to any treatment. TCR V-J signatures able to tell the groups apart were searched for in a discovery cohort of 100 or so patients, of whom over 40 had Graves' ophthalmopathy and more than 55 had stable Graves' hyperthyroidism. Prospective prediction of ophthalmopathy was tested in an independent validation cohort of 18 to 20 hyperthyroidism patients and 15 to 17 patients who later progressed to ophthalmopathy. The 100 discovery patients were divided at random into training and test sets in a 7:3 ratio. In addition, the study compared T-cell repertoires in thyroid tissue and in blood from several Graves' hyperthyroidism patients. After sampling, hyperthyroidism patients received methimazole starting at 30 mg daily, and ophthalmopathy patients received high-dose intravenous methylprednisolone. The paper describes TCR Vbeta CDR3 sequencing of fewer than 150 peripheral blood samples, made up of approximately 40 ophthalmopathy patients, 70 to 80 hyperthyroidism patients and some 17 progressor patients. Overall study outcomes, separate from this receptor: Most expanded thyroid clonotypes (frequency above 0.001) were also found in blood, which suggests that blood repertoires may mirror thyroid immune responses. No statistical method was used to fix the sample size in advance, and group allocation was not hidden from the investigators. In validation, the model predicted progression to ophthalmopathy with approximately 69% sensitivity and approximately 72% specificity, a median of 6.5 months before onset. Ophthalmopathy was separated from stable hyperthyroidism by a 13 V-J signature model, with about 88% sensitivity and about 81% specificity obtained in cross-validation and 80%/75% obtained in testing.

Amplification of TCR beta CDR3 regions was carried out from RNA transcripts. For the first round of RT-PCR on the TCR CDR3, the HTBI primer set was used together with the Qiagen OneStep RT-PCR kit. A second multiplex PCR round built the libraries, followed by size selection and purification. Paired-end sequencing of the libraries was performed with 100 bp reads on an Illumina HiSeq2000. In the source study's methods: SOAPnuke was used to process the raw data, with reads discarded if the reads contained adapters or uncalled bases, had a mean Phred below 15, or lacked an exact constant-primer or identifier match. COPE v1.2.5 was used to merge high-quality paired reads, and clonotypes were defined as unique nucleotide sequences. Clonotypes were aligned to IMGT TRBV, TRBD and TRBJ reference segments using MiTCR v1.1. The analysis was restricted to V-J combinations with a frequency above 0.0001, which together covered over 99% of the repertoires. A TCS score was defined as the ratio of F50 (clonal expansion) to E x V (chaos), with BLOSUM62-based TCRdist applied between CDR3 peptides within each V-J. Welch's t-statistics and random forest reduced 500 to 650 V-J features to roughly 13, which were used in a naive Bayes classifier (R e1071). The similarity between thyroid and blood repertoires was quantified using the Morisita-Horn index. The public reads were run again by TCRdb, first through fastp at Q25 and then through MiXCR, and only productive beta chains were kept. When rows share a CDR3 protein, they turn into one entry using the most common DNA and genes. The V and J calls and clone size are TCRdb's, not the authors'. The sample profile shows fewer than 110,000 distinct CDR3 sequences; 47% of them were found once. The top ten clonotypes cover approximately 24% of the sample.

The sequenced sample was blood. Recombination linked TRBV7-2 to TRBJ2-7, and TRBD2 matches 13 of the central bases. The receptor comes from a man in his forties with Graves' hyperthyroidism. The DNA is TGTGCCAGCAGCACTAGCGGGAGGGAGCACGGGCAGTACTTC. Its protein reads: CASSTSGREHGQYF.